The 11 T cell receptor beta chains given below trace back to one sample, sequenced in a study of shared clonotypes between healthy human individuals. Using immunoSEQ multiplex PCR, the repertoire was profiled, and TCRdb retains in-frame clones only, with some absent. The sample contains roughly 2.6 million clones, just over 90% of which appear only once. The sample was naive CD4+ T cells sorted from blood. Subset noted: CD45RA+ positively selected. The receptors originated from a man aged 18 to 29 in good health.

This rearrangement joins TRBV29-1 to TRBJ1-2; no firm D call. Trimming took 1 base from V and 0 from J, leaving 6 bases between them. The length of the CDR3 is 13 residues. Germline assignment: CDR1 SQVTM and CDR2 ANQGSEA. This CDR3 reads CSVEASPNYGYTF. The CDR3 coding sequence is TGCAGCGTTGAAGCCAGCCCTAACTATGGCTACACCTTC.

As for this clone: One end of the junction varies from germline; a read error may be responsible. The genes are TRBV7-7 and TRBJ2-1; maybe TRBD2 (5 bases). CDR1 SSHAT and CDR2 FNYEAQ come from the germline V gene (reference sequence). CDR3 length: 13 amino acids. The CDR3 protein is CASSLGRDNEQFF. In DNA form, the CDR3 reads TGTGCTAGCAGCTTAGGGCGGGACAATGAGCAGTTCTTC.

The CDR3 bases are TGTGCCAGCAGCTTGCTCACCAGTCCCTACAATGAGCAGTTCTTC. It codes for CASSLLTSPYNEQFF. The chain carries TRBV5-5 and TRBJ2-1; D not resolved. This CDR3 has 15 residues. The ends were cut back, 1 base at V and 2 bases at J, with 10 bases in the middle. Germline loops: CDR1 SGHKS, CDR2 YYEKEE (reference sequence).

The chain combines TRBV7-2 with TRBJ2-7; 8 positions agree with TRBD1. The ends lost 5 bases at V and 6 bases at J; junction bases unmatched: 12. The CDR3 runs 15 residues. Germline V gene data show CDR1 as SGHTA and CDR2 as FQGNSA. The CDR3 region is CASSRPEQGVFEQYF. The CDR3 DNA reads TGTGCCAGCAGCCGACCCGAACAGGGGGTCTTCGAGCAGTACTTC. Using reference TRBV7-2 and TRBJ2-7 for the parts outside the CDR3, the full variable domain is GAGVSQSPSNKVTEKGKDVELRCDPISGHTALYWYRQSLGQGLEFLIYFQGNSAPDKSGLPSDRFSAERTGGSVSTLTIQRTQQEDSAVYLCASSRPEQGVFEQYFGPGTRLTVT.

CDR3 coding DNA: TGCGCCAGTGCCCCCAGACACACCGGGGAGCTGTTTTTT. Residues: CASAPRHTGELFF. The chain is built from TRBV10-1 and TRBJ2-2; D not resolved. The CDR3 contains 13 residues. CDR1 is WNHNN and CDR2 is SYGVQD in the germline V gene (reference sequence). Trimming cost V 9 bases and J 3 bases, with 11 bases left between them.

The chain carries TRBV18 and TRBJ2-7; D is unresolved. Trimming shortened V by 0 bases and J by 3 bases, and 12 bases separated the two germline ends. CDR3 length equals 15 residues. Germline assignment: CDR1 KGHSH and CDR2 LQKENI. For the CDR3, the DNA is TGTGCCAGCTCACCACCATTTCGTCCGGGCTACGAGCAGTACTTC. Protein sequence: CASSPPFRPGYEQYF.

The V gene is TRBV2, the J gene TRBJ1-6; the match to TRBD1 covers 7 bases. Germline lookup yields CDR1 SNHLY and CDR2 FYNNEI. This CDR3 is built from 15 residues. The V gene end was trimmed by 6 bases and the J gene end by 5 bases; junction bases not matched to a gene: 7. CDR3 region: CASRERDSNNSPLHF. CDR3 nucleotide sequence: TGTGCCAGCAGGGAAAGGGACAGTAATAATTCACCCCTCCACTTT.

CDR3 region: CASKTSGSLNSYNEQFF. The CDR3 nucleotides read TGTGCCAGCAAGACGAGCGGGAGCCTCAACTCCTACAATGAGCAGTTCTTC. The chain joins TRBV7-2 to TRBJ2-1, with 8 bases aligning to TRBD2. The V segment lost 7 bases and the J segment 0 bases; nucleotides outside the gene matches: 11. The CDR3 runs to 17 residues. Germline CDR1 and CDR2: SGHTA and FQGNSA.

The V call is TRBV27, the J call TRBJ2-1, with 9 nucleotides matching TRBD2. Germline assignment: CDR1 MNHEY and CDR2 SMNVEV (reference sequence). CDR3 length: 16 amino acids. Trimming at V came to 2 bases and at J to 4 bases, leaving 6 bases not matched to a gene. The CDR3 here is CASSLEASGTYNEQFF. For the CDR3, the DNA is TGTGCCAGCAGTTTAGAGGCTAGCGGGACATACAATGAGCAGTTCTTC.

The rearrangement uses TRBV7-9 and TRBJ2-3; the D gene is possibly TRBD2 (6 bases). The V end was cut by 6 bases, the J end by 3 bases, with 19 bases between. The CDR3 length is 16 residues. CDR1 SEHNR and CDR2 FQNEAQ come from the germline V gene (reference sequence). This CDR3 is CASSFPPGLNTDTQYF. The CDR3 region has the DNA TGTGCCAGCAGTTTTCCCCCGGGACTGAATACAGATACGCAGTATTTT.

Regarding this clone: The same CDR3 is also encoded by other DNA sequences in this sample. The V and J genes are TRBV6-5 and TRBJ2-7, with 7 bases fitting TRBD1. The J segment lost 1 base and the V segment lost 5 bases, leaving 2 bases of the junction unmatched. From germline, CDR1 is MNHEY and CDR2 SVGAGI. The CDR3 consists of 13 residues. CDR3 coding DNA: TGTGCCAGCAGTCCGGGACAGTCCTACGAGCAGTACTTC. Encoded protein: CASSPGQSYEQYF.